What follows are 27 T cell receptor beta chains derived from one specimen sequenced in a study of T cell changes during pregnancy in multiple sclerosis. Assay: immunoSEQ multiplex PCR; the TCRdb copy retains only in-frame clones and omits some. The table lists about 60,000 clones, 90% to 95% of them singletons. The material sequenced was CD8+ T cells from peripheral blood mononuclear cells, taken in the second trimester of pregnancy. All receptors derive from a female donor with multiple sclerosis, enrolled in a pregnancy study.

The chain recombines TRBV2 with TRBJ1-1; maybe TRBD1 (5 bases). V was trimmed by 7 bases and J by 6 bases, leaving 15 bases between them. Germline loops: CDR1 SNHLY, CDR2 FYNNEI. This CDR3 is built from 13 residues. The CDR3 DNA sequence: TGTGCCAGCACAACAGGAACGAGGCCTGAAGCTTTCTTT. Translated, it gives CASTTGTRPEAFF.

This rearrangement joins TRBV6-1 to TRBJ1-2; 7 positions agree with TRBD1. The germline gives CDR1 MNHNS, CDR2 SASEGT. The length of the CDR3 is 19 residues. The ends lost 1 base at V and 6 bases at J; junction bases unmatched: 20. The DNA of the CDR3 is TGTGCCAGCAGTGAAGTCCACCCCCCGGGACAGTCCCCTTACAATGGCTACACCTTC. Residues: CASSEVHPPGQSPYNGYTF.

V gene TRBV19 combines with J gene TRBJ2-7, with D possibly being TRBD1 (6 bases). Per the germline V gene, CDR1 is LNHDA and CDR2 is SQIVND (reference sequence). The V end lost 3 bases, the J end lost 7 bases, and 16 bases lay between the germline ends. The CDR3 is made up of 14 amino acids. CDR3 nucleotide sequence: TGTGCCAGTAGTATCTCAACAGGGTTTCGAGAGCAGTACTTC. It translates to CASSISTGFREQYF.

V usage is TRBV5-1 and J usage is TRBJ2-1; weak D call: TRBD2 (6 bases). CDR3 length: 14 residues. The V end was cut by 0 bases, the J end by 5 bases, with 9 bases between. Germline loops: CDR1 SGHRS, CDR2 YFSETQ. CDR3 DNA sequence: TGCGCCAGCAGCTTGGGGGGGGAGAACAATGAGCAGTTCTTC. Protein: CASSLGGENNEQFF.

The chain links TRBV29-1 to TRBJ2-7; 12 bases are shared with TRBD2. Germline loops: CDR1 SQVTM, CDR2 ANQGSEA. Trimming took 7 bases from V and 7 from J; bases not matched to a gene: 8. The CDR3 runs 13 residues. The CDR3 DNA reads as TGCAGCGCTATCGGGACTAGCGGGCTGGAGCAGTACTTC. It encodes CSAIGTSGLEQYF.

The chain is built from TRBV27 and TRBJ2-1, with 11 bases fitting TRBD2. Germline CDR1 is MNHEY and CDR2 is SMNVEV (reference sequence). Trimming removed 6 bases from V and 6 bases from J; junction bases left unmatched: 7. There are 15 residues in the CDR3. The CDR3, as DNA: TGTGCCAGCAGGTATAGCGGGAGGGGGTCCAATGAGCAGTTCTTC. Protein: CASRYSGRGSNEQFF.

This chain uses TRBV28 with TRBJ2-7, with D maybe TRBD2 (8 bases). This CDR3 spans 13 amino acids. Germline CDR1 is MDHEN and CDR2 is SYDVKM. Deletions cut 6 bases from V and 3 bases from J, with 12 bases between. CDR3 nucleotides: TGTGCCAGCAGCGGGAGGGACAGCTACGAGCAGTACTTC. Amino acids: CASSGRDSYEQYF.

J is TRBJ2-7 and V is TRBV27, with D possibly being TRBD2 (6 bases). Germline V gene sequence: CDR1 MNHEY, CDR2 SMNVEV (reference sequence). The ends were cut back, 4 bases at V and 5 bases at J, with 12 bases in the middle. The CDR3 contains 13 residues. CDR3 sequence (DNA): TGTGCCAGCAGTTCAGTGGGGGGTGACGAGCAGTACTTC. Protein sequence: CASSSVGGDEQYF.

CDR3 residues: CATSGYQGANEQYF. Written as DNA, the CDR3 is TGTGCCACCAGCGGATATCAGGGGGCCAACGAGCAGTACTTC. The J gene is TRBJ2-7, the V gene TRBV15; TRBD1 aligns across 8 bases. V lost 5 bases to trimming and J lost 5 bases; unmatched junction nucleotides: 8. The CDR3 runs to 14 residues. Germline-derived CDR1 and CDR2 are LNHNV and YYDKDF (reference sequence). Full variable domain (outside the CDR3, taken from reference TRBV15 and TRBJ2-7): DAMVIQNPRYQVTQFGKPVTLSCSQTLNHNVMYWYQQKSSQAPKLLFHYYDKDFNNEADTPDNFQSRRPNTSFCFLDIRSPGLGDTAMYLCATSGYQGANEQYFGPGTRLTVT.

The chain couples TRBV9 to TRBJ1-3; 12 bases map to TRBD1. The length of the CDR3 is 19 residues. Losses at the gene ends were 3 bases for V and 3 bases for J; bases not matched to a gene: 13. The germline V gene encodes CDR1 SGDLS and CDR2 YYNGEE. CDR3 DNA: TGTGCCAGCAGCGACGGGACAGGGGGCCCTCTTTTTGTTGGAAACACCATATATTTT. Amino acid sequence: CASSDGTGGPLFVGNTIYF.

The chain carries TRBV11-2 and TRBJ2-7; TRBD2 matches 14 bases. This CDR3 is built from 17 residues. Per germline, CDR1 SGHAT and CDR2 FQNNGV. V shed 1 base and J 3 bases; nucleotides not matched to a gene: 5. The CDR3 loop reads CASSLALGLAGDYEQYF. In nucleotides, the CDR3 is TGTGCCAGCAGCTTAGCCCTGGGACTAGCGGGAGACTACGAGCAGTACTTC.

Notes on this clone: A read error may produce the germline difference seen at one junction end. The chain carries TRBV7-3 and TRBJ2-7; D not resolved. The V gene's germline CDR1 is SGHTA and CDR2 FQGTGA. The CDR3 has 12 residues. CDR3: CASSLTGSEQYF. The CDR3 region has the DNA TGTGCCAGCAGCCTAACCGGGTCCGAGCAGTACTTC.

The chain couples TRBV29-1 to TRBJ2-7; 8 bases are a match to TRBD1. CDR1 SQVTM and CDR2 ANQGSEA come from the germline V gene. The CDR3 runs 13 residues. The CDR3 sequence: CSVNEGQGTEQYF. The CDR3 nucleotides read TGCAGTGTGAATGAAGGACAGGGTACCGAGCAGTACTTC.

The chain has TRBV7-2 and TRBJ2-7; TRBD2 might be the D (6 bases). The CDR3 length is 14 residues. The V and J ends lost 1 base and 6 bases respectively, with 13 bases between them. Germline CDR1 is SGHTA and CDR2 is FQGNSA. In nucleotides, the CDR3 is TGTGCCAGCAGCTTAGTAGTGGAGGGGTCCGAGCAGTACTTC. This gives the protein CASSLVVEGSEQYF.

The genes are TRBV5-4 and TRBJ2-2; weak D call: TRBD1 (7 bases). This CDR3 spans 15 amino acids. Germline assignment: CDR1 SGHNT and CDR2 YYREEE (reference sequence). V was cut by 5 bases and J by 3 bases, with 14 bases left in between. The CDR3 spells CASSGGGDDTGELFF. The CDR3 region has the DNA TGTGCCAGCAGTGGAGGGGGCGACGACACCGGGGAGCTGTTTTTT.

The CDR3 sequence is CASSTGSAGEAFF. CDR3 DNA: TGTGCCAGCAGCACCGGTTCGGCGGGTGAAGCTTTCTTT. V gene TRBV9 combines with J gene TRBJ1-1; D gene uncertain. The germline gives CDR1 SGDLS, CDR2 YYNGEE. The CDR3 contains 13 residues. The V end was cut by 4 bases, the J end by 7 bases, with 14 bases between.

The gene calls are TRBV7-6 and TRBJ2-2, with 7 nucleotides matching TRBD2. CDR3 length: 15 amino acids. Looked up from germline, CDR1 is SGHVS and CDR2 is FNYEAQ. V lost 5 bases, J lost 4 bases, and 7 bases stayed unmatched. The CDR3 loop is CASSPSGGGTGELFF. The CDR3 nucleotides read TGTGCCAGCAGCCCCTCCGGCGGGGGCACCGGGGAGCTGTTTTTT.

The chain combines TRBV7-6 with TRBJ2-2; 10 nucleotides align to TRBD2. This CDR3 region has 15 residues. Per germline, CDR1 SGHVS and CDR2 FNYEAQ. Losses at the gene ends were 6 bases for V and 2 bases for J; bases not matched to a gene: 3. The CDR3 sequence: CASSRTSGNTGELFF. In DNA, the CDR3 is TGTGCCAGCAGTCGGACTAGCGGCAACACCGGGGAGCTGTTTTTT.

The chain couples TRBV6-1 to TRBJ2-1, with 12 positions matching TRBD2. The CDR3 totals 17 residues. CDR1 is MNHNS, CDR2 SASEGT, per germline. Trimming cost V 3 bases and J 4 bases; bases outside gene matches: 7. The CDR3 loop reads CASSEGRLAGDYNEQFF. The CDR3 DNA sequence: TGTGCCAGCAGTGAGGGACGACTAGCGGGGGATTACAATGAGCAGTTCTTC.

As for this clone: The sample has other DNA sequences that encode this CDR3 too. V is TRBV9 and J is TRBJ1-2, with no clear D. V was clipped by 7 bases and J by 5 bases, with 18 bases between them. CDR1 SGDLS and CDR2 YYNGEE come from the germline V gene. The CDR3 totals 14 residues. The CDR3 DNA is TGTGCCAGCGGAGCAGGAGGGCCGGCGTATGGCTACACCTTC. Protein sequence: CASGAGGPAYGYTF.

This clone came up a few times. This chain connects TRBV7-9 to TRBJ1-1, with D perhaps matching TRBD1 (5 bases). CDR1 and CDR2 from the germline V gene are SEHNR and FQNEAQ (reference sequence). The V gene lost 5 bases and the J gene lost 1 base, with 11 bases spanning the gap. The CDR3 contains 14 residues. The CDR3 DNA is TGTGCCAGCAGCCCCGGGGGATCGAACACTGAAGCTTTCTTT. This translates into CASSPGGSNTEAFF.

The chain carries TRBV1 and TRBJ2-3; the table assigns TRBD2, which was not confirmed against the DNA. TRBV1 is noted as a pseudogene. CDR3 size: 19 residues. The CDR3 DNA follows: TGCACCAGCAGCCAAGACCTAGCGCCGGGTCTGTTTGGCGCAGATACGCAGTATTTT. Its protein product is CTSSQDLAPGLFGADTQYF.

The chain combines TRBV7-9 with TRBJ2-5, with TRBD2 identical over 9 bases. Per germline, CDR1 SEHNR and CDR2 FQNEAQ (reference sequence). The CDR3 runs to 16 residues. V shed 5 bases and J 1 base; nucleotides not matched to a gene: 8. The CDR3 sequence: CASSPGGAGGQETQYF. Written as DNA, the CDR3 is TGTGCCAGCAGCCCCGGGGGAGCGGGGGGCCAAGAGACCCAGTACTTC.

The V call is TRBV7-2, the J call TRBJ2-1; TRBD2 matches 12 bases. The CDR3 has 17 amino acids. CDR1 and CDR2 from the germline V gene are SGHTA and FQGNSA. The V gene end was trimmed by 2 bases and the J gene end by 4 bases; junction bases not matched to a gene: 6. The CDR3, as DNA: TGTGCCAGCAGCTTATTACTGCTAGCGGGGGGGTACAATGAGCAGTTCTTC. It codes for CASSLLLLAGGYNEQFF.

The chain uses TRBV16 and TRBJ2-1; D may be TRBD1 (6 bases). With 2 bases removed from V and 7 bases from J, the gap between germline ends came to 12 bases. Per the germline V gene, CDR1 is KGHSY and CDR2 is FQNENV. This CDR3 comprises 14 residues. CDR3 nucleotides: TGTGCCAGCAGCCAAGTCGCACAGGGAAATGAGCAGTTCTTC. Its protein is CASSQVAQGNEQFF.

The chain has TRBV7-9 and TRBJ2-3; TRBD1 matches 10 bases. The CDR3 totals 16 residues. Unmatched junction bases numbered 7, after V lost 5 bases and J lost 2 bases. CDR1 SEHNR and CDR2 FQNEAQ come from the germline V gene (reference sequence). The CDR3: CASSPPGQGITDTQYF. The CDR3 DNA reads TGTGCCAGCAGCCCTCCGGGACAGGGGATCACAGATACGCAGTATTTT.

The chain combines TRBV10-1 with TRBJ2-3; D gene unclear. The V gene lost 4 bases and the J gene lost 0 bases, with 8 bases spanning the gap. CDR1 WNHNN and CDR2 SYGVQD come from the germline V gene (reference sequence). The CDR3 spans 14 residues. In nucleotides, the CDR3 is TGCGCCAGCAGTGGTCCGGAGAGCACAGATACGCAGTATTTT. It is translated as CASSGPESTDTQYF.